The present T cell receptor beta chain was sequenced within a study of Graves' ophthalmopathy and Graves' hyperthyroidism. Study observations and caveats: With about 88% sensitivity and more than 75% specificity, a 13-signature model separated ophthalmopathy from stable hyperthyroidism. Most expanded clonotypes in thyroid above 0.001 frequency also showed up in blood.

About this clonotype itself: The antigen is undetermined.

Beta-chain TCR CDR3 regions were amplified from RNA transcripts. In the first round, RT-PCR was carried out with HTBI primers, and a multiplex PCR formed the second round. MiXCR, applied by TCRdb to the multiplex PCR reads, yields one record per CDR3 protein. The sample yields approximately 1.2 million distinct CDR3 sequences, about 36% seen once. This CDR3 has 17 residues. Deletions cut 0 bases from V and 2 bases from J, with 14 bases between. Germline CDR1 is SGHDT and CDR2 is YYEEEE. The V gene is TRBV5-6, the J gene TRBJ1-4; D is possibly TRBD1 (5 bases). Source material: peripheral blood or thyroid tissue (not recorded which). The TCR originated in an adult man with Graves' hyperthyroidism. DNA of the CDR3: TGTGCCAGCAGCTTGGGGGGGGGAGTGCGGACTAATGAAAAACTGTTTTTT. Residues: CASSLGGGVRTNEKLFF. The entire variable domain, with the rest obtained from reference TRBV5-6 and TRBJ1-4, is as follows: DAGVTQSPTHLIKTRGQQVTLRCSPKSGHDTVSWYQQALGQGPQFIFQYYEEEERQRGNFPDRFSGHQFPNYSSELNVNALLLGDSALYLCASSLGGGVRTNEKLFFGSGTQLSVL.